This T cell receptor beta chain was documented in a study of T cells in localized non-small cell lung cancer. The CDR3 spans 14 residues. Trimming removed 4 bases at V and 1 base at J, with 9 bases between. The V gene's germline CDR1 is LNHDA and CDR2 SQIVND (reference sequence). Only in-frame clones appear in the TCRdb table, and some are missing; sequencing was by immunoSEQ multiplex PCR. Of about 79,000 clones listed, roughly four fifths are singletons. This specimen was peripheral blood, taken before any cancer treatment. The sequence was collected from a female donor over 55 with stage I lung adenocarcinoma. J is TRBJ2-3 and V is TRBV19; no clear D gene. The CDR3 loop is CASSKAQGTDTQYF. The CDR3 DNA follows: TGTGCCAGTAGTAAGGCGCAGGGCACAGATACGCAGTATTTT.